The clone carrying this TCR beta chain was picked up one time. As yet, its antigen is unknown. The CDR3 totals 13 residues. V lost 8 bases to trimming and J lost 4 bases, with 12 bases between them. Per the germline V gene, CDR1 is MNHEY and CDR2 is SMNVEV (reference sequence). Healthy bone marrow donors supplied every sample. The sample is drawn from a study of cytomegalovirus exposure and HLA in healthy donors. The wider study: Among about 179 million T cells, an earlier analysis found 117 million unique TCR beta sequences. Tens of millions of unique TCRs from HLA-typed donors made up an early data release. Broader study findings: Further analysis, carried out later, found HLA-associated TCR beta chains more clonally expanded than equally common other chains.

The PCR used 60 Vbeta and 13 Jbeta primers. Some clones are missing from TCRdb's copy, which holds only in-frame ones; the method was immunoSEQ multiplex PCR. The sample contains about 150,000 clones, around three quarters of which appear only once. This receptor was taken from a man aged 40-49 years in good health and CMV-seronegative. The rearrangement joins TRBV27 to TRBJ2-1; possibly TRBD1 for D (6 bases). The material sequenced was PBMCs. For the CDR3, the DNA is TGTGCCAGCTCTAAGGGGGTTTACAATGAGCAGTTCTTC. Its translation: CASSKGVYNEQFF.